This T cell receptor beta chain comes out of a study of blood T cell repertoires in COVID-19. This table comes from immunoSEQ multiplex PCR, and its TCRdb copy is limited to in-frame clones, with some not included. The profile shows about 34,000 clones, approximately 91% of them singletons. This CDR3 spans 12 amino acids. V was shortened by 4 bases and J by 5 bases, with 9 bases between the two germline ends. Germline CDR1 is LGHDT and CDR2 is YNNKEL (reference sequence). V usage is TRBV3-1 (or the pseudogene TRBV3-2) and J usage is TRBJ2-7; D is unclear. The sequenced sample was peripheral blood. The receptor comes from a human donor with active COVID-19. The donor label of this sample is uncertain. CDR3 DNA: TGTGCCAGCAGCCTTCTCCCCCACGAGCAGTACTTC. It yields the protein CASSLLPHEQYF.